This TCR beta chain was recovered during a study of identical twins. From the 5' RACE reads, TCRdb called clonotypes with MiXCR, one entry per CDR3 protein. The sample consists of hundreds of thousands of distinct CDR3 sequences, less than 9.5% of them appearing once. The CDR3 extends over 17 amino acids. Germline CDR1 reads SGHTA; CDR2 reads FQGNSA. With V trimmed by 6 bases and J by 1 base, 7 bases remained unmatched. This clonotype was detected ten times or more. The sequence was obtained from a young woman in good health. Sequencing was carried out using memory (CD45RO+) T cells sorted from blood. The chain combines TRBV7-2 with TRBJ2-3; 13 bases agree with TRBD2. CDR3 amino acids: CASSLTGTSGGTDTQYF. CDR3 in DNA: TGTGCCAGCAGTTTAACCGGGACTAGCGGGGGCACAGATACGCAGTATTTT.